Below, 21 T cell receptor beta chains from the same sample are listed, as sequenced in a study of T cell responses to AZD1222 COVID-19 vaccine (dated by TCRdb to 2020 to 2022). Receptors were amplified or captured by the immunoSEQ multiplex PCR assay. Sourced from immuneACCESS, this table was stored by TCRdb with only in-frame sequences that have V and J called. A share of the clones is absent; for the studies checked, an unresolved V gene accounts for under half, and the remainder has no known explanation. The sample has some 200,000 clones on record, approximately 91% of them singletons. Of the sample, 0.99% falls within the top ten clones. In the paper's terms, the time point label means: baseline before first vaccination. This sample comprised peripheral blood, obtained on day 0 of AZD1222 vaccination. The receptors come from an adult in good health.

The CDR3 sequence: CASSKGLESDTQYF. The CDR3 DNA reads as TGTGCCAGCAGCAAAGGACTAGAGTCAGATACGCAGTATTTT. The chain uses TRBV6-2 or TRBV6-3 and TRBJ2-3; 7 bases align to TRBD2. The CDR3 spans 14 residues. The V segment lost 6 bases and the J segment 4 bases; nucleotides outside the gene matches: 7. Germline V gene lookup returns CDR1 MNHEY and CDR2 SVGEGT.

This chain connects TRBV28 to TRBJ1-2; D unresolved. The V gene's germline CDR1 is MDHEN and CDR2 SYDVKM. With 1 base removed from V and 0 bases from J, the gap between germline ends came to 6 bases. The CDR3 has 14 amino acids. The CDR3 nucleotides read TGTGCCAGCAGTTTATTCTTGTCTAACTATGGCTACACCTTC. Translated, it gives CASSLFLSNYGYTF.

The chain carries TRBV2 and TRBJ2-1; 7 bases agree with TRBD2. V lost 5 bases, J lost 0 bases, and 1 base stayed unmatched. CDR1 is SNHLY, CDR2 FYNNEI, per germline. The CDR3 contains 14 residues. In nucleotides, the CDR3 is TGTGCCAGCAGTAGCGGGACCTCCTACAATGAGCAGTTCTTC. Translated: CASSSGTSYNEQFF. The variable domain in full, completed from reference TRBV2 and TRBJ2-1, reads EPEVTQTPSHQVTQMGQEVILRCVPISNHLYFYWYRQILGQKVEFLVSFYNNEISEKSEIFDDQFSVERPDGSNFTLKIRSTKLEDSAMYFCASSSGTSYNEQFFGPGTRLTVL.

The genes are TRBV6-6 and TRBJ2-7; 7 nucleotides agree with TRBD1. Germline CDR1 reads MNHNY; CDR2 reads SVGAGI (reference sequence). The CDR3 runs to 15 residues. The junction had 11 bases not matched to a gene; V was cut back by 7 bases and J by 2 bases. CDR3 nucleotides: TGTGCCAGCAACGACAGGGCCTTTGGGGCCTACGAGCAGTACTTC. Its protein product is CASNDRAFGAYEQYF.

The chain couples TRBV29-1 to TRBJ1-1, with D perhaps matching TRBD1 (6 bases). The CDR3 consists of 18 residues. Germline V gene sequence: CDR1 SQVTM, CDR2 ANQGSEA. V lost 5 bases and J lost 0, with 25 bases in between. CDR3 sequence reads: CSVNRLQGPQNMNTEAFF. DNA for the CDR3: TGCAGCGTTAATCGACTACAGGGCCCTCAGAACATGAACACTGAAGCTTTCTTT.

The V call is TRBV15, the J call TRBJ2-3, with 9 positions matching TRBD2. Trimming took 0 bases from V and 5 from J; bases not matched to a gene: 9. CDR3 size: 17 residues. Germline assignment: CDR1 LNHNV and CDR2 YYDKDF (reference sequence). The DNA for the CDR3 is TGTGCCACCAGCAGAGATATTGGGCGGGGGGGGATAGATACGCAGTATTTT. It encodes CATSRDIGRGGIDTQYF.

This clone turned up a few times. CDR3 protein: CASSRGQGAREQYF. The CDR3 DNA reads as TGTGCCAGCAGCCGCGGACAGGGGGCGCGGGAGCAGTACTTC. V usage is TRBV7-9 and J usage is TRBJ2-7; 11 nucleotides align to TRBD1. V lost 5 bases, J lost 7 bases, and 7 bases stayed unmatched. The length of the CDR3 is 14 residues. Germline V gene sequence: CDR1 SEHNR, CDR2 FQNEAQ (reference sequence).

The rearrangement links TRBV28 to TRBJ2-7, with 8 bases that match TRBD2. Looked up from germline, CDR1 is MDHEN and CDR2 is SYDVKM. The CDR3 has 18 residues. V lost 6 bases, J lost 0 bases, and 16 bases stayed unmatched. The DNA of the CDR3 is TGTGCCAGCAGCTCCTTCTTCGCGACTAGCGCTCTCTCCTACGAGCAGTACTTC. Its protein is CASSSFFATSALSYEQYF. Full variable domain (outside the CDR3, taken from reference TRBV28 and TRBJ2-7): DVKVTQSSRYLVKRTGEKVFLECVQDMDHENMFWYRQDPGLGLRLIYFSYDVKMKEKGDIPEGYSVSREKKERFSLILESASTNQTSMYLCASSSFFATSALSYEQYFGPGTRLTVT.

The J gene is TRBJ2-7, the V gene TRBV18; 10 bases agree with TRBD1. V dropped 6 bases and J dropped 4; count of bases not matched to a gene: 12. The CDR3 contains 16 residues. Germline CDR1 and CDR2: KGHSH and LQKENI. The CDR3 nucleotides read TGTGCCAGCTCCCTAAAGACAGGGGGCGCGGGTTACGAGCAGTACTTC. Residues: CASSLKTGGAGYEQYF.

CDR3 protein: CASSEGPIRTGTGELFF. In DNA form, the CDR3 reads TGCGCCAGCAGTGAGGGTCCCATCAGGACAGGGACCGGGGAGCTGTTTTTT. The chain uses TRBV10-1 and TRBJ2-2; 8 nucleotides match TRBD1. Losses at the gene ends were 2 bases for V and 5 bases for J; bases not matched to a gene: 10. Germline V gives CDR1 WNHNN, CDR2 SYGVQD (reference sequence). The CDR3 runs to 17 residues.

The gene calls are TRBV2 and TRBJ2-3; the match to TRBD1 covers 8 bases. Germline loops: CDR1 SNHLY, CDR2 FYNNEI. The CDR3 has 13 amino acids. After removal of 5 bases from V and 6 bases from J, the junction contained 4 bases not matched to a gene. CDR3 in amino acids: CASSPHRGDTQYF. DNA of the CDR3: TGTGCCAGCAGTCCTCACAGGGGGGATACGCAGTATTTT.

The genes are TRBV19 and TRBJ2-2, with no clear D. Per the germline V gene, CDR1 is LNHDA and CDR2 is SQIVND (reference sequence). CDR3 length: 16 amino acids. V was clipped by 2 bases and J by 1 base, with 11 bases between them. The CDR3 loop reads CASSISLGGNTGELFF. The CDR3 nucleotides are TGTGCCAGTAGTATATCCCTGGGCGGGAACACCGGGGAGCTGTTTTTT.

This clone qualifies as medium-sized. The chain employs TRBV19 and TRBJ1-1; no firm D call. Trimming stripped 9 bases from V and 0 bases from J, with 20 bases between. Germline assignment: CDR1 LNHDA and CDR2 SQIVND (reference sequence). The CDR3 spans 16 residues. The CDR3 reads CARRMTGVRLNTEAFF. The CDR3 DNA reads as TGTGCCAGGAGGATGACCGGGGTACGTCTGAACACTGAAGCTTTCTTT.

This clone was recorded once. The CDR3 protein is CASSPSPYEQYF. CDR3 DNA: TGTGCCAGCAGCCCATCGCCCTACGAGCAGTACTTC. This chain links TRBV7-8 with TRBJ2-7; the D is unclear. This CDR3 is built from 12 residues. Germline V lookup: CDR1 SGHVS, CDR2 FQNEAQ. The germline V and J ends were trimmed by 5 bases and 2 bases, with 7 bases remaining between them.

This sequence joins TRBV10-3 and TRBJ1-2; D possibly corresponds to TRBD1 (6 bases). V was pared by 0 bases and J by 7 bases, with 12 bases between. The germline V gene has CDR1 ENHRY and CDR2 SYGVKD. CDR3 length: 14 residues. The CDR3 DNA follows: TGTGCCATCAGTGAGTCGAACAGGGACGTTGGCTACACCTTC. Translated, it gives CAISESNRDVGYTF.

This clone was counted a single time. This rearrangement joins TRBV14 to TRBJ2-7; 11 nucleotides agree with TRBD1. This CDR3 has 15 amino acids. The germline V gene encodes CDR1 SGHDN and CDR2 FVKESK. The V and J ends lost 6 bases and 5 bases, in that order; junction bases with no gene match: 9. The CDR3 region has the DNA TGTGCCAGCAGTCCCTGGACAGGGGGCTTCCACGAGCAGTACTTC. It is translated as CASSPWTGGFHEQYF.

The chain links TRBV6-2 or TRBV6-3 to TRBJ1-2; D is ambiguous. CDR1 is MNHEY, CDR2 SVGEGT, per germline. The CDR3 totals 13 residues. Trimming removed 6 bases at V and 3 bases at J, with 11 bases between. CDR3 amino acids: CASSPAADYGYTF. The CDR3 DNA is TGTGCCAGCAGCCCCGCAGCAGACTATGGCTACACCTTC.

Many counts were recorded for this clone. The chain carries TRBV5-1 and TRBJ2-3; a possible D gene is TRBD1 (9 bases). This CDR3 has 23 amino acids. The V and J ends lost 0 bases and 4 bases respectively, with 36 bases between them. CDR1 is SGHRS, CDR2 YFSETQ, per germline. The CDR3 region is CASSLVDWKGGQGSGSLPDTQYF. The DNA for the CDR3 is TGCGCCAGCAGCTTGGTGGACTGGAAGGGGGGACAGGGCAGCGGGAGCCTTCCAGATACGCAGTATTTT.

This clone has just one count. The chain is built from TRBV3-1 (or the pseudogene TRBV3-2) and TRBJ2-7, with 13 bases that match TRBD2. Trimming cost V 4 bases and J 5 bases; bases outside gene matches: 5. The CDR3 loop spans 15 amino acids. Germline V gives CDR1 LGHDT, CDR2 YNNKEL (reference sequence). CDR3 loop: CASSPRTSGGDEQYF. The CDR3 coding sequence is TGTGCCAGCAGCCCCCGGACTAGCGGGGGCGACGAGCAGTACTTC.

The chain is built from TRBV7-6 and TRBJ2-7, with a possible D match to TRBD1 (6 bases). Trimming removed 1 base from V and 2 bases from J, with 18 bases in between. The CDR3 is 17 residues long. Germline V gene data show CDR1 as SGHVS and CDR2 as FNYEAQ. CDR3 region: CASSLEGRTAMTYEQYF. CDR3 DNA sequence: TGTGCCAGCAGCTTAGAGGGCAGGACAGCGATGACCTACGAGCAGTACTTC. Filled out from reference TRBV7-6 and TRBJ2-7, the complete variable domain reads GAGVSQSPRYKVTKRGQDVALRCDPISGHVSLYWYRQALGQGPEFLTYFNYEAQQDKSGLPNDRFSAERPEGSISTLTIQRTEQRDSAMYRCASSLEGRTAMTYEQYFGPGTRLTVT.

The genes are TRBV12-3 or TRBV12-4 and TRBJ2-1, with D tentatively TRBD2 (6 bases). The CDR3 has 13 residues. V shed 6 bases and J shed 4 bases, with 10 bases lying between them. CDR3 in DNA: TGTGCCAGCAGCAGGACTATTTACAATGAGCAGTTCTTC. Translated: CASSRTIYNEQFF.